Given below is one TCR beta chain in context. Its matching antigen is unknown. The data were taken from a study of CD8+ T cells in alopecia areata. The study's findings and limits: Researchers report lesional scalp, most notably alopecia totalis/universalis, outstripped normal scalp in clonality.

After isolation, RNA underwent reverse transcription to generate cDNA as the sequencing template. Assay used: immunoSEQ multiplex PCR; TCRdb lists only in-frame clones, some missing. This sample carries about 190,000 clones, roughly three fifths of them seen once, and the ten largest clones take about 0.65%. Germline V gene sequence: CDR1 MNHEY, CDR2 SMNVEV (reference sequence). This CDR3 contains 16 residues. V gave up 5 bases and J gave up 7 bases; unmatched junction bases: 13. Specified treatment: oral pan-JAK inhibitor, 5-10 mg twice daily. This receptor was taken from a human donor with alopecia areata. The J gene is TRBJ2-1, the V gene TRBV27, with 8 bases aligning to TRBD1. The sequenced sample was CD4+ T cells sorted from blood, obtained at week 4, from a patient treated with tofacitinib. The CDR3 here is CASSRFRGQGRNEQFF. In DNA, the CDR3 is TGTGCCAGCAGTCGCTTTCGCGGACAGGGTCGGAATGAGCAGTTCTTC.